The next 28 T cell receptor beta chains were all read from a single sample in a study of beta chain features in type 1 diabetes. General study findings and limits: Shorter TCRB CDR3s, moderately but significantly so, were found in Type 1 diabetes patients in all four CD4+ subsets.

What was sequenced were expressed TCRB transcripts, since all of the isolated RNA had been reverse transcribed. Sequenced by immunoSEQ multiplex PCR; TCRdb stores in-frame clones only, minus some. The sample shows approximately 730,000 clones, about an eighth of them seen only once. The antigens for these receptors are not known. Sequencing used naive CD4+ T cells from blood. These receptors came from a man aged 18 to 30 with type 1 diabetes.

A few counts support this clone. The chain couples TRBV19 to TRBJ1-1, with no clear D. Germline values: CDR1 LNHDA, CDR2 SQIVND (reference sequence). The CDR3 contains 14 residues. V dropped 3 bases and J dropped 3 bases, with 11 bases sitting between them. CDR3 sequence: CASSITGKYTEAFF. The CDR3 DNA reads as TGTGCCAGTAGTATTACTGGGAAATACACTGAAGCTTTCTTT.

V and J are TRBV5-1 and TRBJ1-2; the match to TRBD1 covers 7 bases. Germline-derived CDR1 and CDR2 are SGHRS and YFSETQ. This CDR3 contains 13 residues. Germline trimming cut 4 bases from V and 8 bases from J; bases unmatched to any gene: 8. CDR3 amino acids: CASSRDRVSGYTF. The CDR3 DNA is TGCGCCAGCAGCCGTGACAGGGTTAGCGGCTACACCTTC.

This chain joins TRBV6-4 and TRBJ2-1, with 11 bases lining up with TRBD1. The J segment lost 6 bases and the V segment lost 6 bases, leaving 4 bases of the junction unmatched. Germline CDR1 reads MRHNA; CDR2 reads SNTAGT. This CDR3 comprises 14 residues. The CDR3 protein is CASSSGTGGNEQFF. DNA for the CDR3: TGTGCCAGCAGCTCCGGGACAGGGGGCAATGAGCAGTTCTTC.

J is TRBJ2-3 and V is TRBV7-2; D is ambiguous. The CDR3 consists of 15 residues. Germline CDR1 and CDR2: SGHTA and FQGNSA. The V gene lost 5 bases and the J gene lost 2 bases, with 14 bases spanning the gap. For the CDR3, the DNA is TGTGCCAGCAGCCCGGCGGCTACGAACACAGATACGCAGTATTTT. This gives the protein CASSPAATNTDTQYF.

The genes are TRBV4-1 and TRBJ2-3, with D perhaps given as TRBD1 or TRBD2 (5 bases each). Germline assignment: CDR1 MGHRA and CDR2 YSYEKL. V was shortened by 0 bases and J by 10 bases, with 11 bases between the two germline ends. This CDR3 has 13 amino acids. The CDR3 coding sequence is TGCGCCAGCAGCCAAGATGTGGGGGTAGCGCAGTATTTT. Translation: CASSQDVGVAQYF.

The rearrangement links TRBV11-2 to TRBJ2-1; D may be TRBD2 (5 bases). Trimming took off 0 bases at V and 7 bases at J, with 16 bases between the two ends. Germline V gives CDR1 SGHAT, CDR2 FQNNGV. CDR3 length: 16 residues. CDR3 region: CASSLDRPDWKNEQFF. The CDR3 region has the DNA TGTGCCAGCAGCTTAGATCGACCGGACTGGAAAAATGAGCAGTTCTTC.

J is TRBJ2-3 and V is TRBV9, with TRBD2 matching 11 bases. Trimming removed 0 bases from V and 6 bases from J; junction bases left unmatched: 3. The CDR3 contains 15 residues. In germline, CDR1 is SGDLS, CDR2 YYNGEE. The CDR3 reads CASSVGASGGDTQYF. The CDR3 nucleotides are TGTGCCAGCAGCGTAGGAGCTAGCGGGGGGGATACGCAGTATTTT.

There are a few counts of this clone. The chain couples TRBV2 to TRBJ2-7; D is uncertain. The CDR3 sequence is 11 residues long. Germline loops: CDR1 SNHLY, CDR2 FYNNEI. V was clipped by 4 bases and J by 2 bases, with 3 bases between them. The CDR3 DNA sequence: TGTGCCAGCAGTGCACCCTACGAGCAGTACTTC. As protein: CASSAPYEQYF.

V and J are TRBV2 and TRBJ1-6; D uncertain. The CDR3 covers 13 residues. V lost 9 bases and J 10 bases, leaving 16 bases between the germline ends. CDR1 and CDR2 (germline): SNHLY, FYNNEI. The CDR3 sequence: CARRRVPGSPLHF. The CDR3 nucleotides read TGTGCCAGAAGGAGGGTCCCCGGATCACCCCTCCACTTT. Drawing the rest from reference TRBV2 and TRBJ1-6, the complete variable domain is EPEVTQTPSHQVTQMGQEVILRCVPISNHLYFYWYRQILGQKVEFLVSFYNNEISEKSEIFDDQFSVERPDGSNFTLKIRSTKLEDSAMYFCARRRVPGSPLHFGNGTRLTVT.

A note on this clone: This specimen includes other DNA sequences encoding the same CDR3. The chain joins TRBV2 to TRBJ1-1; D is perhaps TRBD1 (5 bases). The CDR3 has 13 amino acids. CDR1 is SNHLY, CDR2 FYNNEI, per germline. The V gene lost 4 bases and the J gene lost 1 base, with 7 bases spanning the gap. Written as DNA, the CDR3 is TGTGCCAGCAGTGTAGGGGAGAACACTGAAGCTTTCTTT. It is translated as CASSVGENTEAFF.

The CDR3 coding sequence is TGTGCCAGCAGTCGTACCGGGACGAAAACTGAAGCTTTCTTT. Translating gives CASSRTGTKTEAFF. This chain uses TRBV6-5 with TRBJ1-1; tentatively, D is TRBD1 (5 bases). The germline CDR1 and CDR2 sequences are MNHEY and SVGAGI. Trimming took 5 bases from V and 5 from J, leaving 15 bases between them. CDR3 length: 14 residues.

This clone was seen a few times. This chain's CDR3 is CAISDGRRDEQYF. The CDR3 coding sequence is TGTGCCATCAGTGACGGGCGTAGGGACGAGCAGTACTTC. The rearrangement uses TRBV10-3 and TRBJ2-7, with D uncertain. CDR3 length equals 13 residues. CDR1 is ENHRY and CDR2 is SYGVKD in the germline V gene. Trimming removed 3 bases at V and 5 bases at J, with 11 bases between.

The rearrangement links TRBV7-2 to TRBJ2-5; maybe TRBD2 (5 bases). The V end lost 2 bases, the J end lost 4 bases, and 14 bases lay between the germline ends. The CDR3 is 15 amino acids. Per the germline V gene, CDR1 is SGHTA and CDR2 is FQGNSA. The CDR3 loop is CASSLSTAGGETQYF. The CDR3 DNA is TGTGCCAGCAGCTTAAGTACGGCGGGTGGAGAGACCCAGTACTTC.

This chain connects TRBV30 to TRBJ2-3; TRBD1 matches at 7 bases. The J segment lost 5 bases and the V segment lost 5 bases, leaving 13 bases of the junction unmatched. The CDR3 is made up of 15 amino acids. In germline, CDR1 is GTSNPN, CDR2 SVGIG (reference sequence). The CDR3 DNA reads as TGTGCCTGGGTGGGACAGCCATCCGGGCGAGATACGCAGTATTTT. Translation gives CAWVGQPSGRDTQYF.

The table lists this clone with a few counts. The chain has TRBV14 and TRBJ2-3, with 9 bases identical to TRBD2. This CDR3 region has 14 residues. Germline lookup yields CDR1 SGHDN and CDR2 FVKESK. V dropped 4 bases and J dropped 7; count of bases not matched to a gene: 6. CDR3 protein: CASSPAGGAYTQYF. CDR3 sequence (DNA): TGTGCCAGCAGCCCCGCGGGGGGGGCCTATACGCAGTATTTT. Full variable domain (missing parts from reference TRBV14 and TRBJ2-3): EAGVTQFPSHSVIEKGQTVTLRCDPISGHDNLYWYRRVMGKEIKFLLHFVKESKQDESGMPNNRFLAERTGGTYSTLKVQPAELEDSGVYFCASSPAGGAYTQYFGPGTRLTVL.

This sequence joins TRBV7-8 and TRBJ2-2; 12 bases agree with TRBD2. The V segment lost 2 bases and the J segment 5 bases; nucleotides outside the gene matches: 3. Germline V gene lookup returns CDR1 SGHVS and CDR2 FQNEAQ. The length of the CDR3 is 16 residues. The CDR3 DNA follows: TGTGCCAGCAGCTTACCAGGACTAGCGGGGACCGGGGAGCTGTTTTTT. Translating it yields CASSLPGLAGTGELFF.

The CDR3 coding sequence is TGCAGCGTTGGGCCCTGGGGGGAGGGAGCTATCCGTGGCTACACCTTC. It specifies CSVGPWGEGAIRGYTF. This chain links TRBV29-1 with TRBJ1-2; possible D gene TRBD1, 5 bases. Germline CDR1 reads SQVTM; CDR2 reads ANQGSEA. The CDR3 contains 16 residues. Trimming left V 4 bases short and J 7 bases short, with 25 bases between.

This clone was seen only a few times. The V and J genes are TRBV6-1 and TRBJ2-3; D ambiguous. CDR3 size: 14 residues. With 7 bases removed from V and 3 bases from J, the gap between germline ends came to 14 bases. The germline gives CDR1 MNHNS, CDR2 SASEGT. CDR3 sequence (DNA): TGTGCCAGCACCCCAATCCAGCCGACAGATACGCAGTATTTT. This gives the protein CASTPIQPTDTQYF.

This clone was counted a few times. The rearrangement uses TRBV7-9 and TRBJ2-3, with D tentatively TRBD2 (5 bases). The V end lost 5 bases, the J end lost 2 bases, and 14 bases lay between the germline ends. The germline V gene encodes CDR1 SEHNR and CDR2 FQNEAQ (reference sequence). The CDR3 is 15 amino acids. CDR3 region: CASSLRSDSTDTQYF. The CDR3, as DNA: TGTGCCAGCAGCCTACGATCGGACTCCACAGATACGCAGTATTTT.

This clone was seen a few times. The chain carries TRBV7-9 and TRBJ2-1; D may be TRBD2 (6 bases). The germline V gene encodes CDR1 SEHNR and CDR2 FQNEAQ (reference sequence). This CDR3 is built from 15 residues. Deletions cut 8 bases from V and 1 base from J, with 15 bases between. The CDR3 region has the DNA TGTGCCAGCGTCCCGGGACTGGGTTCCTACAATGAGCAGTTCTTC. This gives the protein CASVPGLGSYNEQFF.

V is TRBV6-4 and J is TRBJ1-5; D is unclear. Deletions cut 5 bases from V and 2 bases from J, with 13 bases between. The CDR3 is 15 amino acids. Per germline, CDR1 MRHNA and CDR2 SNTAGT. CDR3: CASSLGWVRNQPQHF. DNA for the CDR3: TGTGCCAGCAGTCTGGGCTGGGTCCGCAATCAGCCCCAGCATTTT.

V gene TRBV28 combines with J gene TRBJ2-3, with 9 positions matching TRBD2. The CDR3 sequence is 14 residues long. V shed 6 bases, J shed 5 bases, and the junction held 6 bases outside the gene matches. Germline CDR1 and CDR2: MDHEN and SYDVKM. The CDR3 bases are TGTGCCAGCAGGGTAGCGGGGGTGAAAGATACGCAGTATTTT. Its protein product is CASRVAGVKDTQYF.

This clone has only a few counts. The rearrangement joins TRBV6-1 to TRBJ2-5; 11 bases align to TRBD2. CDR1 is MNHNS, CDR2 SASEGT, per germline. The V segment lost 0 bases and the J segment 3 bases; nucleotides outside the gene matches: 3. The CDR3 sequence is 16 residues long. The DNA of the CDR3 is TGTGCCAGCAGTGAAGCGGGACTAGCGGCTAAAGAGACCCAGTACTTC. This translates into CASSEAGLAAKETQYF.

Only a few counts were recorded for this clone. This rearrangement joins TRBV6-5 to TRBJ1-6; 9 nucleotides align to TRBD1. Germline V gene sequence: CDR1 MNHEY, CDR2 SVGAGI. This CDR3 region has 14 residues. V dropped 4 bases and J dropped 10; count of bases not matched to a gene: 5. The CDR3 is CASSFGTGSSPLHF. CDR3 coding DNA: TGTGCCAGCAGTTTCGGGACAGGGAGCTCACCCCTCCACTTT.

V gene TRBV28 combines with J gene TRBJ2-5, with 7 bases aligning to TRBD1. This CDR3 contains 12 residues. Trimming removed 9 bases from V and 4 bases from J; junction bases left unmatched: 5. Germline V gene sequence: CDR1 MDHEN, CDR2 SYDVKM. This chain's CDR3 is CASTTGVETQYF. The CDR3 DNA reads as TGTGCCAGTACCACAGGGGTAGAGACCCAGTACTTC.

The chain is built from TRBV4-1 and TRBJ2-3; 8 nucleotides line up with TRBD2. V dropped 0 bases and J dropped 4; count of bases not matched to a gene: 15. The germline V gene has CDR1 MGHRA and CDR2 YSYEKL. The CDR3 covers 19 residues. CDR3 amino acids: CASSQDDGVFGGAADTQYF. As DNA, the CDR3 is TGCGCCAGCAGCCAAGATGATGGGGTCTTCGGGGGGGCCGCAGATACGCAGTATTTT.

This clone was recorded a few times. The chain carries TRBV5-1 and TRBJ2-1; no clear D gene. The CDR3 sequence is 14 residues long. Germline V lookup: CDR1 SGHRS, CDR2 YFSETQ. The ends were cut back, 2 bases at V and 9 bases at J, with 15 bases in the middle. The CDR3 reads CASSFEQPFREQFF. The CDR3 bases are TGCGCCAGCAGCTTTGAACAGCCCTTCCGTGAGCAGTTCTTC.

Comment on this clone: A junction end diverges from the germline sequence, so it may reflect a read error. This CDR3 is CVYTEAFF. For the CDR3, the DNA is TGCGTATACACTGAAGCTTTCTTT. This chain connects TRBV7-3 to TRBJ1-1; no clear D gene. Germline lookup yields CDR1 SGHTA and CDR2 FQGTGA. The CDR3 spans 8 residues.